This T cell receptor beta chain was identified during a study of cytomegalovirus exposure and HLA in healthy donors. This clone has just a few counts. Its antigen is undetermined. Overall study results and limits: At a 0.05 false discovery rate, a later analysis found some 17,000 TCR beta sequences to be associated with HLA alleles. When a later analysis compared HLA-associated TCR beta chains with equally common others, the HLA-associated chains turned out to be more clonally expanded and to have lower generation probabilities. CMV serostatus was the sole immune exposure information available.

PCR involved 60 Vbeta and 13 Jbeta primers. Measured with immunoSEQ multiplex PCR; TCRdb has only the in-frame clones, and not every one. The table records about 120,000 clones, over 60% of them present only once. The receptor comes from a woman aged 40 to 50 in good health and CMV-seropositive. The specimen sequenced was PBMCs.

The CDR3 coding sequence is TGTGCCAGCAGTGGGACAGGGGCCGAGCAGTACTTC. It codes for CASSGTGAEQYF. This sequence joins TRBV27 and TRBJ2-7, with 10 bases aligning to TRBD1. Germline loops: CDR1 MNHEY, CDR2 SMNVEV (reference sequence). The CDR3 covers 12 residues. V was pared by 5 bases and J by 6 bases, with 1 base of the junction left unmatched.